This T cell receptor beta chain appears in the sequencing data of a study of T cell responses to AZD1222 COVID-19 vaccine. The CDR3 length is 12 residues. Per the germline V gene, CDR1 is KGHSH and CDR2 is LQKENI. Trimming shortened V by 3 bases and J by 5 bases, and 8 bases separated the two germline ends. The repertoire was sequenced with immunoSEQ multiplex PCR; TCRdb's copy has only in-frame clones and lacks some. The sample gives roughly 170,000 clones, 70% to 90% of which show up once; approximately 0.5% is in the top ten. On this clone: What it binds is unknown.

Broader study findings: Reportedly, close to half of spike-specific TCRs are directed against unmutated variant regions.

Sequencing was performed on peripheral blood, taken on day 0 of AZD1222 vaccination. This clonotype was obtained from an adult in good health. This rearrangement joins TRBV18 to TRBJ2-7, with D perhaps matching TRBD2 (5 bases). CDR3 residues: CASSPRRDEQYF. DNA of the CDR3: TGTGCCAGCTCACCGCGGCGGGACGAGCAGTACTTC.